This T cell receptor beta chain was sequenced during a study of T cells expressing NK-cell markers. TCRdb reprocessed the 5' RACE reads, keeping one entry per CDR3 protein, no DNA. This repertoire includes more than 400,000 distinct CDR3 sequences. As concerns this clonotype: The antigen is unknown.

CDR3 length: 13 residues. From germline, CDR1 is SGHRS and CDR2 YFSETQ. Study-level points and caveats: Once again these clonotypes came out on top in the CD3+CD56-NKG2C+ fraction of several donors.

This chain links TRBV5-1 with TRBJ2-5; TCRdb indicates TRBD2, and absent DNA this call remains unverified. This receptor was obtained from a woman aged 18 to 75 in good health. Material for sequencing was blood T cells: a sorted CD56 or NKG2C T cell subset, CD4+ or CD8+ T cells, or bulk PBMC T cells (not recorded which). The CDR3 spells CASQRELGETQYF.